This is a list of T cell receptor beta chains from one sample in a study of T cell responses to AZD1222 COVID-19 vaccine. Measured with immunoSEQ multiplex PCR; TCRdb has only the in-frame clones, and not every one. The profile shows about 130,000 clones, roughly 88% of them singletons. The input for sequencing was peripheral blood, taken 28 days after the second AZD1222 dose. The receptors derive from an adult who received the AZD1222 COVID-19 vaccine. The CDR3 runs from the conserved cysteine through the conserved F or W.

J,V,CDR3
TRBJ1-5,TRBV6-1,CASSEIWDSNQPQHF
TRBJ1-5,TRBV23-1,CASSHEDSYSNQPQHF
TRBJ2-1,TRBV12-3/TRBV12-4,CASQDSYNEQFF
TRBJ1-3,TRBV9,CASSRGQSSGNTIYF
TRBJ1-5,TRBV6-2/TRBV6-3,CASSSWTGGPYSNQPQHF
TRBJ2-1,TRBV9,CASSEVGMGNEQFF
TRBJ2-3,TRBV5-1,CASSLDRVEHSAQYF
TRBJ1-2,TRBV6-1,CASSEGTPSYGYTF
TRBJ2-1,TRBV7-7,CASSLGQGNEQFF
TRBJ2-5,TRBV5-1,CASRFRAVFWETQYF
TRBJ2-7,TRBV3-1/TRBV3-2,CASSQAAVNEQYF
TRBJ2-7,TRBV5-1,CASSSNAGISYEQYF
TRBJ1-2,TRBV6-5,CASSPGAEGVYGYTF
TRBJ1-2,TRBV28,CASSFGGGVWPDF
TRBJ1-5,TRBV6-1,CASSDLARGQPQHF